The rows below give T cell receptor beta chains drawn from one sample of a study of blood T cell repertoires in COVID-19. Some clones are missing from TCRdb's copy, which holds only in-frame ones; the method was immunoSEQ multiplex PCR. The table lists under 200,000 clones, approximately 79% of them singletons, with around 8% in the top ten. The sequenced sample was peripheral blood. The origin of the receptors is a woman between 55 and 75 years old with COVID-19, enrolled during active disease. CDR3s include the opening cysteine and the closing phenylalanine or tryptophan. The order of the fields is D gene, clone size, J gene, V gene, CDR3 protein, CDR3 DNA. The D gene is left open where the match is weak. A row's size may be missing; if present it is once, few, many or a size class.

d_call: TRBD2
clone_size: -
j_call: TRBJ2-2
v_call: TRBV4-2
cdr3_aa: CASSQDFGLEAGELFF
cdr3_nt: TGTGCCAGCAGCCAAGACTTTGGACTAGAGGCCGGGGAGCTGTTTTTT

d_call: -
clone_size: -
j_call: TRBJ2-5
v_call: TRBV6-5
cdr3_aa: CATWGDRRETQYF
cdr3_nt: TGTGCCACCTGGGGGGACAGACGAGAGACCCAGTACTTC

d_call: -
clone_size: few
j_call: TRBJ1-4
v_call: TRBV5-6
cdr3_aa: CASSRIQGGNEKLFF
cdr3_nt: TGTGCCAGCAGCCGAATTCAGGGAGGTAATGAAAAACTGTTTTTT

d_call: -
clone_size: -
j_call: TRBJ1-2
v_call: TRBV28
cdr3_aa: CASSLSGDGNYGYTF
cdr3_nt: TGTGCCAGCAGTTTGTCAGGGGACGGTAACTATGGCTACACCTTC

d_call: -
clone_size: -
j_call: TRBJ1-4
v_call: TRBV11-2
cdr3_aa: CASSLGGRSTNEKLFF
cdr3_nt: TGTGCCAGCAGCTTAGGAGGGCGATCAACTAATGAAAAACTGTTTTTT

d_call: TRBD2
clone_size: -
j_call: TRBJ2-3
v_call: TRBV7-3
cdr3_aa: CASSSSGGPDTQYF
cdr3_nt: TGTGCCAGCAGCTCCTCGGGGGGGCCGGATACGCAGTATTTT

d_call: TRBD1
clone_size: -
j_call: TRBJ2-7
v_call: TRBV28
cdr3_aa: CASSPSDRALHEQYF
cdr3_nt: TGTGCCAGCAGTCCCTCGGACAGGGCCCTCCACGAGCAGTACTTC

d_call: -
clone_size: -
j_call: TRBJ1-5
v_call: TRBV6-6
cdr3_aa: CASSHLESQPQHF
cdr3_nt: TGTGCCAGCAGCCACTTGGAGTCTCAGCCCCAGCATTTT

d_call: -
clone_size: few
j_call: TRBJ1-2
v_call: TRBV7-9
cdr3_aa: CASSPGTRLYGYTF
cdr3_nt: TGTGCCAGCAGTCCCGGGACAAGGCTCTATGGCTACACCTTC

d_call: TRBD1
clone_size: once
j_call: TRBJ1-6
v_call: TRBV6-6
cdr3_aa: CASSRGGQGDSPLHF
cdr3_nt: TGTGCCAGCAGCCGGGGGGGACAGGGGGACTCACCCCTCCACTTT

d_call: -
clone_size: few
j_call: TRBJ2-7
v_call: TRBV30
cdr3_aa: CAWNGGPYEQYF
cdr3_nt: TGTGCCTGGAATGGCGGGCCCTACGAGCAGTACTTC

d_call: TRBD2
clone_size: once
j_call: TRBJ2-1
v_call: TRBV27
cdr3_aa: CASSSRTSGFAYNEQFF
cdr3_nt: TGTGCCAGCAGTTCCCGGACTAGCGGATTCGCCTACAATGAGCAGTTCTTC

d_call: TRBD2
clone_size: -
j_call: TRBJ2-1
v_call: TRBV5-4
cdr3_aa: CASHSVASGMNEQFF
cdr3_nt: TGTGCCAGCCACTCGGTAGCTAGCGGAATGAATGAGCAGTTCTTC

d_call: TRBD1
clone_size: many
j_call: TRBJ2-1
v_call: TRBV7-6
cdr3_aa: CASSLGRGYINEQFF
cdr3_nt: TGTGCCAGCAGCTTAGGCAGGGGGTACATCAATGAGCAGTTCTTC

d_call: -
clone_size: -
j_call: TRBJ2-2
v_call: TRBV6-5
cdr3_aa: CASSSDYFTGELFF
cdr3_nt: TGTGCCAGCTCCTCAGACTACTTCACCGGGGAGCTGTTTTTT

d_call: TRBD1
clone_size: -
j_call: TRBJ2-7
v_call: TRBV5-4
cdr3_aa: CASSSRRTGSYEQYF
cdr3_nt: TGTGCCAGCAGCTCCCGGAGGACAGGATCCTACGAGCAGTACTTC

d_call: -
clone_size: once
j_call: TRBJ2-3
v_call: TRBV18
cdr3_aa: CASSSPTVPDTQYF
cdr3_nt: TGTGCCAGCTCATCCCCGACAGTCCCAGATACGCAGTATTTT

d_call: TRBD2
clone_size: -
j_call: TRBJ2-2
v_call: TRBV15
cdr3_aa: CATSRALASGAQNTGELFF
cdr3_nt: TGTGCCACCAGCAGAGCTTTGGCTAGCGGGGCCCAGAACACCGGGGAGCTGTTTTTT

d_call: TRBD1
clone_size: -
j_call: TRBJ2-5
v_call: TRBV28
cdr3_aa: CASSSDTGTGSETQYF
cdr3_nt: TGTGCCAGCAGTTCCGACACCGGGACAGGGAGTGAGACCCAGTACTTC

d_call: TRBD1
clone_size: many
j_call: TRBJ1-5
v_call: TRBV4-1
cdr3_aa: CASSLNIGQGEPQHF
cdr3_nt: TGCGCCAGCAGCCTAAACATAGGACAGGGAGAACCCCAGCATTTT

d_call: -
clone_size: once
j_call: TRBJ1-6
v_call: TRBV5-1
cdr3_aa: CASSLGQYNSPLHF
cdr3_nt: TGCGCCAGCAGCTTGGGACAGTATAATTCACCCCTCCACTTT

d_call: -
clone_size: -
j_call: TRBJ2-5
v_call: TRBV28
cdr3_aa: CASTQGGQETQYF
cdr3_nt: TGTGCCAGTACCCAGGGGGGCCAAGAGACCCAGTACTTC

d_call: TRBD1
clone_size: -
j_call: TRBJ2-3
v_call: TRBV5-1
cdr3_aa: CASSFNIGGRDADTQYF
cdr3_nt: TGCGCCAGCAGCTTTAACATAGGGGGCCGGGACGCAGATACGCAGTATTTT

d_call: TRBD2
clone_size: few
j_call: TRBJ2-2
v_call: TRBV7-2
cdr3_aa: CASSYLAGVSGELFF
cdr3_nt: TGTGCCAGCAGCTATCTAGCGGGAGTGTCCGGGGAGCTGTTTTTT

d_call: -
clone_size: -
j_call: TRBJ1-3
v_call: TRBV7-8
cdr3_aa: CASTVGPGYSGNTIYF
cdr3_nt: TGTGCCAGCACCGTAGGGCCAGGGTACTCTGGAAACACCATATATTTT

d_call: -
clone_size: once
j_call: TRBJ1-5
v_call: TRBV19
cdr3_aa: CASRIQGNDQPQHF
cdr3_nt: TGTGCCAGTAGGATACAGGGAAACGATCAGCCCCAGCATTTT

d_call: -
clone_size: -
j_call: TRBJ1-6
v_call: TRBV6-6
cdr3_aa: CASSTRGLNSPLHF
cdr3_nt: TGTGCCAGCAGTACCAGGGGTTTGAATTCACCCCTCCACTTT

d_call: TRBD2
clone_size: -
j_call: TRBJ2-7
v_call: TRBV27
cdr3_aa: CASRAGAGGSYEQYF
cdr3_nt: TGTGCCAGCAGGGCAGGGGCGGGAGGGAGCTACGAGCAGTACTTC

d_call: -
clone_size: -
j_call: TRBJ1-2
v_call: TRBV7-6
cdr3_aa: CASARVDGYTF
cdr3_nt: TGTGCCAGCGCCAGGGTGGATGGCTACACCTTC

d_call: -
clone_size: -
j_call: TRBJ2-2
v_call: TRBV9
cdr3_aa: CASRPPGLTGELFF
cdr3_nt: TGTGCCAGCAGACCACCGGGACTCACCGGGGAGCTGTTTTTT

d_call: TRBD2
clone_size: -
j_call: TRBJ2-1
v_call: TRBV5-8
cdr3_aa: CASRKAGLSYNEQFF
cdr3_nt: TGTGCCAGCAGAAAAGCGGGACTCTCCTACAATGAGCAGTTCTTC

d_call: TRBD1
clone_size: few
j_call: TRBJ2-7
v_call: TRBV24-1
cdr3_aa: CATSDKDRAYEQYF
cdr3_nt: TGTGCCACCAGTGACAAGGACAGGGCTTACGAGCAGTACTTC

d_call: TRBD1
clone_size: -
j_call: TRBJ1-6
v_call: TRBV30
cdr3_aa: CAWKNAGQGKPLHF
cdr3_nt: TGTGCCTGGAAAAATGCGGGACAGGGAAAACCCCTCCACTTT

d_call: TRBD1
clone_size: -
j_call: TRBJ2-5
v_call: TRBV29-1
cdr3_aa: CSVGDSPQETQYF
cdr3_nt: TGCAGCGTGGGGGACAGTCCCCAAGAGACCCAGTACTTC

d_call: TRBD2
clone_size: -
j_call: TRBJ2-1
v_call: TRBV2
cdr3_aa: CASSLRLAGGNEQFF
cdr3_nt: TGTGCCAGCAGTCTCAGACTAGCGGGGGGCAATGAGCAGTTCTTC

d_call: TRBD2
clone_size: once
j_call: TRBJ2-7
v_call: TRBV7-2
cdr3_aa: CASSPGTSGGPYEQYF
cdr3_nt: TGTGCCAGCAGCCCTGGGACTAGCGGGGGCCCCTACGAGCAGTACTTC

d_call: -
clone_size: -
j_call: TRBJ1-5
v_call: TRBV28
cdr3_aa: CASNFRDQPQHF
cdr3_nt: TGTGCCAGCAACTTCAGGGATCAGCCCCAGCATTTT

d_call: TRBD1
clone_size: -
j_call: TRBJ1-5
v_call: TRBV2
cdr3_aa: CASSGTGEGPQHF
cdr3_nt: TGTGCCAGCAGCGGGACAGGGGAAGGGCCCCAGCATTTT

d_call: -
clone_size: -
j_call: TRBJ2-1
v_call: TRBV19
cdr3_aa: CASSIWSLTGEQFF
cdr3_nt: TGTGCCAGTAGTATTTGGTCTTTAACCGGTGAGCAGTTCTTC

d_call: -
clone_size: -
j_call: TRBJ2-1
v_call: TRBV7-2
cdr3_aa: CASSFPDFNEQFF
cdr3_nt: TGTGCCAGCAGCTTCCCGGACTTCAATGAGCAGTTCTTC

d_call: -
clone_size: -
j_call: TRBJ2-5
v_call: TRBV30
cdr3_aa: CAWRGVDRSGETQYF
cdr3_nt: TGTGCCTGGAGGGGGGTCGACAGGTCAGGAGAGACCCAGTACTTC

d_call: -
clone_size: -
j_call: TRBJ1-1
v_call: TRBV5-1
cdr3_aa: CASSTTQGNTEAFF
cdr3_nt: TGCGCCAGCAGCACCACACAGGGGAACACTGAAGCTTTCTTT

d_call: -
clone_size: -
j_call: TRBJ1-1
v_call: TRBV19
cdr3_aa: CAGKSPNTEAFF
cdr3_nt: TGTGCCGGTAAAAGCCCGAACACTGAAGCTTTCTTT

d_call: TRBD1
clone_size: -
j_call: TRBJ1-2
v_call: TRBV28
cdr3_aa: CASNNNRGYGYTF
cdr3_nt: TGTGCCAGCAATAATAACAGGGGCTATGGCTACACCTTC

d_call: -
clone_size: -
j_call: TRBJ1-3
v_call: TRBV9
cdr3_aa: CASNPSSGNTIYF
cdr3_nt: TGTGCCAGCAATCCGAGCTCTGGAAACACCATATATTTT

d_call: TRBD1
clone_size: -
j_call: TRBJ2-5
v_call: TRBV6-5
cdr3_aa: CASSPDRGIGETQYF
cdr3_nt: TGTGCCAGCAGCCCCGACAGGGGAATTGGAGAGACCCAGTACTTC

d_call: TRBD1
clone_size: many
j_call: TRBJ1-2
v_call: TRBV19
cdr3_aa: CASSIDRRDRGYGYTF
cdr3_nt: TGTGCCAGTAGTATAGATCGCCGGGACAGGGGTTATGGCTACACCTTC

d_call: TRBD1
clone_size: -
j_call: TRBJ2-1
v_call: TRBV13
cdr3_aa: CASSFGQGLPEQFF
cdr3_nt: TGTGCCAGCAGCTTTGGACAGGGCCTGCCTGAGCAGTTCTTC

d_call: TRBD2
clone_size: few
j_call: TRBJ2-1
v_call: TRBV10-2
cdr3_aa: CASRGTVTSGSYNEQFF
cdr3_nt: TGCGCCAGCAGGGGGACCGTGACTAGCGGCTCCTACAATGAGCAGTTCTTC

d_call: -
clone_size: -
j_call: TRBJ2-1
v_call: TRBV2
cdr3_aa: CASSRDSHNEQFF
cdr3_nt: TGTGCCAGCAGTCGGGACTCCCACAATGAGCAGTTCTTC

d_call: -
clone_size: many
j_call: TRBJ2-2
v_call: TRBV5-1
cdr3_aa: CASSLAMSNTGELFF
cdr3_nt: TGCGCCAGCAGCTTGGCCATGTCGAACACCGGGGAGCTGTTTTTT

d_call: -
clone_size: once
j_call: TRBJ1-6
v_call: TRBV21-1
cdr3_aa: CASSKRDRDRNSPLHF
cdr3_nt: TGTGCCAGCAGCAAGCGGGACAGGGATAGGAATTCACCCCTCCACTTT

d_call: TRBD2
clone_size: -
j_call: TRBJ2-2
v_call: TRBV5-1
cdr3_aa: CASSLIAGGAKTGELFF
cdr3_nt: TGCGCCAGCAGCTTGATTGCGGGGGGCGCGAAAACCGGGGAGCTGTTTTTT

d_call: -
clone_size: -
j_call: TRBJ1-2
v_call: TRBV18
cdr3_aa: CASSPTPGLYGYTF
cdr3_nt: TGTGCCAGCTCACCAACTCCGGGACTATATGGCTACACCTTC

d_call: TRBD2
clone_size: -
j_call: TRBJ2-2
v_call: TRBV28
cdr3_aa: CASSFTSGFTGELFF
cdr3_nt: TGTGCCAGCAGTTTTACTAGCGGGTTCACCGGGGAGCTGTTTTTT